This TCR beta chain was retrieved from a study of OX40 agonist ivuxolimab in advanced cancers. CDR3 length: 18 amino acids. The method was immunoSEQ multiplex PCR; TCRdb's version includes in-frame clones alone and lacks a portion of them. The profile shows roughly 57,000 clones, roughly 84% of them singletons. This TCR was sampled from an adult with an advanced solid tumor such as melanoma, head and neck, liver or kidney cancer. The source was CD4+ or CD8+ T cells sorted from blood, collected in a trial of the OX40 agonist ivuxolimab. This rearrangement joins TRBV21-1 to TRBJ1-4; TRBD1, the D gene given by the table, was not confirmed from the DNA. TRBV21-1 is marked as a pseudogene. This CDR3 reads CASSKGTGTHATNEKLFF. In nucleotides, the CDR3 is TGTGCCAGCAGCAAAGGGACTGGGACACACGCAACTAATGAAAAACTGTTTTTT.